The present T cell receptor beta chain was sequenced within a study of long-term antiretroviral therapy in people with HIV (dated by TCRdb to 2021 to 2024). With regard to the full study: Collection of the earliest samples took place about a decade ahead of the 2015 WHO recommendation for immediate ART, at a time when ART was typically delayed until CD4 counts fell. Whether ART initiation and durable HIV suppression were associated with changes in peripheral blood TRB repertoire composition and diversity was tested in a retrospective serial study. A total of 150 to 200 cryopreserved PBMC samples were contributed to the cohort by 30 adults with confirmed HIV infection, with samples collected serially over a mean of approximately six years (range 1-12). Among the roughly 30 participants with HIV, fewer than twelve were female. No cross-contamination during QIAcube processing turned up in test extractions that ran a monoclonal T-cell line alongside approximately 35 polyclonal samples. What the authors observed across the whole study: Narrower CDR3 length ranges were observed in HIV repertoires than in controls, and an antigen-experienced repertoire with only a slight naive shift after ART was suggested by the network structure. A significant increase in TRB diversity was found to be associated with ART initiation, although TRB diversity was observed to remain significantly below that of transplant donor controls even after long-term ART. Limited PBMC availability meant only the TCR beta chain was sequenced, without alpha chain pairing. Because pre-ART samples had limited cell numbers, profiling was done on unsorted PBMC rather than on sorted CD4+ and CD8+ T cells. The samples span the years 2004 to 2017, and the ART regimens used may be less effective than current regimens. No data were available on ART adherence, viral resistance or therapy changes, limiting inferences about post-ART repertoire changes. At every time point, the repertoire was dominated by expanded TRB clones first identified before ART initiation, although this dominance fluctuated and, in many PLHIV, declined after ART.

Trimmed from V: 0 bases; trimmed from J: 10 bases; junction bases lacking a gene match: 4. Counted from cysteine to phenylalanine, this CDR3 has 13 amino acids. This entry keeps only the CDR3 DNA: 39 bases, framed from base 1. The germline V gene (reference sequence) gives CDR1 as SGHNT and CDR2 as YYREEE. To be included, a participant needed at least one PBMC sample from before ART initiation plus at least two post-ART samples. Treatment was received in the United States of America by all participants with HIV. Cryopreserved samples of roughly 0.95-10 million PBMC were thawed and washed before DNA extraction. At the time of the earliest PBMC sample for each participant with HIV, ages ranged from about 20 to 54 years. PBMC samples were contributed by each participant from 1-4 timepoints before ART initiation and 2-8 timepoints after ART initiation, with a median of 7 samples. For every participant, serial HIV viral load, CD4+ T-cell count, ART history and demographic data were obtained. A Qiagen kit on a QIAcube was used to extract genomic DNA from unsorted PBMC, with samples processed in batches of 12.

The immunoSEQ hsTCRB v3.0 assay was used at survey level resolution to sequence the TRB variable region. The target sequencing depth for TRB was about 40,000-55,000 T-cell genomes per sample. An Illumina MiSeq with a v3 150-cycle kit was used to sequence the pooled TRB libraries. The authors' pipeline ran thus. Repertoire analysis ran in R within a reproducible Nextflow workflow covering QC, data transformation and analysis. LymphoSeq2, an R package for exploring AIRR-Seq data, was used to implement custom analyses. After excluding a handful of samples that yielded fewer than 5000 total TRB sequences, some 190 HIV repertoires remained for analysis. Among the approximately 200 retained HIV repertoires, 59 were collected before ART initiation and around 130 were collected after ART initiation. Each repertoire was downsampled to 5000 TRB nucleotide sequences, and summary statistics were averaged across 100 downsampling iterations. TRB sequences were retained for analysis only if CDR3 regions of at least seven amino acids were present. A Shannon entropy-derived clonality score and the Gini coefficient were used to measure diversity. Repertoire networks linked the top 5000 CDR3 amino acid sequences whenever two sequences differed by an edit distance of one. For TRB CDR3 amino acid sequences, antigen specificity groups and MHC restriction were predicted with GLIPH2. Known CMV, EBV, HIV or tissue antigen associations were flagged by matching CDR3 amino acid sequences against VDJdb and McPAS-TCR. Pre-ART, post-ART and control groups were compared with Wilcoxon signed-rank tests and Holm-Bonferroni correction. Entries here come from immuneACCESS through TCRdb and include only in-frame sequences with V and J called. Some clones fail to appear in such tables; in the studies checked, an unresolved V gene covers under half of the shortfall, and the cause of the remainder is unknown. The V and J calls and clone size are taken from that table; D and trimming were inferred from the DNA. The sample records more than 25,000 clones, about nine tenths of which are singletons. The ten largest clones capture nearly 7.5% of the sample.

This clone was counted a single time. Its antigen has not been determined. No much larger clone is present one base from it, and per-base qualities are unavailable. This TCR came from a man over 45 with HIV. The material sequenced was unsorted PBMCs, taken about 5 years before starting antiretroviral therapy. The chain is made from TRBV5-4 and TRBJ2-1; 7 central nucleotides agree with TRBD2. The bases are TGTGCCAGCAGCTTGGCGCTAGCGGAGGAGCAGTTCTTC. This translates into CASSLALAEEQFF.